The rows below give T cell receptor beta chains drawn from one sample of a study of T cells in Graves' hyperthyroidism and ophthalmopathy. TCRdb processed the multiplex PCR reads anew with MiXCR; each CDR3 protein has one entry. This table has about 98,000 distinct CDR3 sequences, approximately 39% appearing once. Sequenced material: peripheral blood or thyroid tissue (not recorded which). The receptors shown here come from a woman aged 25 to 39 with Graves' hyperthyroidism. The CDR3 runs from the conserved cysteine through the conserved F or W. D genes are given only for firm matches. Size values are once, few and many counts, or a class for expanded clones, and some rows have none.

v_call: TRBV7-2
j_call: TRBJ1-5
clone_size: NA
d_call: NA
cdr3_length: 14
cdr3_nt: TGTGCCAGCAGCAGTACAAGTTATGGACAGCCCCAGCATTTT
cdr3_aa: CASSSTSYGQPQHF

v_call: TRBV5-1
j_call: TRBJ2-6
clone_size: NA
d_call: NA
cdr3_length: 15
cdr3_nt: TGCGCCAGCAGCTTGGCAGGGGCGGGGGCCAACGTCCTGACTTTC
cdr3_aa: CASSLAGAGANVLTF

v_call: TRBV28
j_call: TRBJ1-1
clone_size: many
d_call: NA
cdr3_length: 15
cdr3_nt: TGTGCCAGCAGACGTAATTGGGGGTTGAACACTGAAGCTTTCTTT
cdr3_aa: CASRRNWGLNTEAFF

v_call: TRBV9
j_call: TRBJ2-5
clone_size: once
d_call: NA
cdr3_length: 14
cdr3_nt: TGTGCCAGCAGCCAATGGGGGGGCGTGGAGACCCAGTACTTC
cdr3_aa: CASSQWGGVETQYF

v_call: TRBV18
j_call: TRBJ1-1
clone_size: NA
d_call: NA
cdr3_length: 15
cdr3_nt: TGTGCCAGCTCACCCACTCTCGGACGAAACACTGAAGCTTTCTTT
cdr3_aa: CASSPTLGRNTEAFF

v_call: TRBV15
j_call: TRBJ2-7
clone_size: NA
d_call: NA
cdr3_length: 15
cdr3_nt: TGTGCCACCAGCAGAGGGGGCAGGGGCTCCTACGAGCAGTACTTC
cdr3_aa: CATSRGGRGSYEQYF

v_call: TRBV7-2
j_call: TRBJ2-7
clone_size: once
d_call: TRBD2
cdr3_length: 21
cdr3_nt: TGTGCCAGCAGCCCCACCGGAACCCGCGGGACCAGCGGGAGGCCCCCCCCCGAGCAGTACTTC
cdr3_aa: CASSPTGTRGTSGRPPPEQYF

v_call: TRBV20-1
j_call: TRBJ2-5
clone_size: many
d_call: NA
cdr3_length: 13
cdr3_nt: TGCAGTGTAGTCGGGCCTGCTGAAGAGACCCAGTACTTC
cdr3_aa: CSVVGPAEETQYF

v_call: TRBV18
j_call: TRBJ1-5
clone_size: NA
d_call: NA
cdr3_length: 13
cdr3_nt: TGTGCGGCAGGACGGGGGCAGGGTCAGCCCCAGCATTTT
cdr3_aa: CAAGRGQGQPQHF

v_call: TRBV28
j_call: TRBJ2-5
clone_size: many
d_call: NA
cdr3_length: 15
cdr3_nt: TGTGCCAGCAGCCACCATCTCGAAGGAGCAGAGACCCAGTACTTC
cdr3_aa: CASSHHLEGAETQYF

v_call: TRBV7-9
j_call: TRBJ1-2
clone_size: few
d_call: TRBD1
cdr3_length: 15
cdr3_nt: TGTGCCAGCAACCAACCACTCGGACAGGAGGATGGCTACACCTTC
cdr3_aa: CASNQPLGQEDGYTF

v_call: TRBV28
j_call: TRBJ1-6
clone_size: NA
d_call: NA
cdr3_length: 16
cdr3_nt: TGTGCCAGCAGGATACCGGGACGGTATTATAATTCACCCCTCCACTTT
cdr3_aa: CASRIPGRYYNSPLHF

v_call: TRBV28
j_call: TRBJ2-5
clone_size: many
d_call: TRBD1
cdr3_length: 12
cdr3_nt: TGTGCCAGCAGTACAGGGGGTAGGACCCAGTACTTC
cdr3_aa: CASSTGGRTQYF

v_call: TRBV19
j_call: TRBJ1-1
clone_size: NA
d_call: NA
cdr3_length: 13
cdr3_nt: TGTGCCAGTAGCCAGAGGGTCTACACTGAAGCTTCCTTT
cdr3_aa: CASSQRVYTEASF

v_call: TRBV29-1
j_call: TRBJ1-6
clone_size: NA
d_call: NA
cdr3_length: 14
cdr3_nt: TGCAGCGTAGGAGGCGGCAGGGGTAATTCACCCCTCCACTTT
cdr3_aa: CSVGGGRGNSPLHF

v_call: TRBV9
j_call: TRBJ2-5
clone_size: many
d_call: NA
cdr3_length: 14
cdr3_nt: TGTGCCAGCAGCCAAGATACGACTCTTAAGACCCAGTACTTC
cdr3_aa: CASSQDTTLKTQYF

v_call: TRBV13
j_call: TRBJ1-2
clone_size: many
d_call: TRBD1
cdr3_length: 16
cdr3_nt: TGTGCCAGCAGCCTCCTGCGGGACAGGACCGACTATGGCTACACCTTC
cdr3_aa: CASSLLRDRTDYGYTF

v_call: TRBV11-2
j_call: TRBJ1-2
clone_size: many
d_call: NA
cdr3_length: 16
cdr3_nt: TGTGCCAGCAGCTTATATTCGTTGGGCAGGGGCTATGGCTACACCTTC
cdr3_aa: CASSLYSLGRGYGYTF

v_call: TRBV12-3/TRBV12-4
j_call: TRBJ1-1
clone_size: many
d_call: NA
cdr3_length: 13
cdr3_nt: TGTGCCAGCAGTTTTGCCCGTCCGCAAGAAGCTTTCTTT
cdr3_aa: CASSFARPQEAFF

v_call: TRBV11-2
j_call: TRBJ2-3
clone_size: NA
d_call: TRBD2
cdr3_length: 15
cdr3_nt: TGTGCCAGCAGGCTGACACTAGCGGGTGCAGATACGCAGTATTTT
cdr3_aa: CASRLTLAGADTQYF

v_call: TRBV7-9
j_call: TRBJ2-7
clone_size: NA
d_call: NA
cdr3_length: 14
cdr3_nt: TGTGCCAGCAGAGAATTGACCAGCTCCTACGAGCAGTACTTC
cdr3_aa: CASRELTSSYEQYF

v_call: TRBV7-3
j_call: TRBJ2-7
clone_size: once
d_call: NA
cdr3_length: 14
cdr3_nt: TGTGCCAGCTCACCAGGTCAGCTTACCTACGAGCAGTACTTC
cdr3_aa: CASSPGQLTYEQYF

v_call: TRBV20-1
j_call: TRBJ1-6
clone_size: many
d_call: NA
cdr3_length: 16
cdr3_nt: TGCAGTGCTAGAGATGGGGGGAGCTCCTATAATTCACCCCTCCACTTT
cdr3_aa: CSARDGGSSYNSPLHF

v_call: TRBV28
j_call: TRBJ2-7
clone_size: few
d_call: NA
cdr3_length: 12
cdr3_nt: TGTGCCAGCCAACTTGGACAGCTCGAGCAGTACTTC
cdr3_aa: CASQLGQLEQYF

v_call: TRBV20-1
j_call: TRBJ2-5
clone_size: NA
d_call: NA
cdr3_length: 13
cdr3_nt: TGCAGTGCTAGAGATTGGGGGCCAGAGACCCAGTACTTC
cdr3_aa: CSARDWGPETQYF

v_call: TRBV6-5
j_call: TRBJ1-1
clone_size: many
d_call: NA
cdr3_length: 14
cdr3_nt: TGTGCCAGCAGTTACCGGGACTCGGGCGGTGAAGCTTTCTTT
cdr3_aa: CASSYRDSGGEAFF

v_call: TRBV5-1
j_call: TRBJ1-2
clone_size: many
d_call: TRBD1
cdr3_length: 13
cdr3_nt: TGCGCCAGCAGCTTCGGACAGGGTAATGGCTACACCTTC
cdr3_aa: CASSFGQGNGYTF

v_call: TRBV6-5
j_call: TRBJ2-7
clone_size: many
d_call: NA
cdr3_length: 12
cdr3_nt: TGTGCCAGCAGTGGGTGGGGAGGCGAGCAGTACTTC
cdr3_aa: CASSGWGGEQYF

v_call: TRBV30
j_call: TRBJ1-1
clone_size: few
d_call: NA
cdr3_length: 13
cdr3_nt: TGTGCCTGGAGTGTTAAGATAGACACTGAAGCTTTCTTT
cdr3_aa: CAWSVKIDTEAFF

v_call: TRBV10-2
j_call: TRBJ1-6
clone_size: NA
d_call: NA
cdr3_length: 15
cdr3_nt: TGCGCCAGCAGTGGGACAGTCATGGACCCCCGTCCCCTCCACTTT
cdr3_aa: CASSGTVMDPRPLHF

v_call: TRBV10-3
j_call: TRBJ1-2
clone_size: few
d_call: NA
cdr3_length: 13
cdr3_nt: TGTGCCAGTCTAGCGGGAGGGCCGGATGGCTACACCTTC
cdr3_aa: CASLAGGPDGYTF

v_call: TRBV10-3
j_call: TRBJ1-5
clone_size: NA
d_call: NA
cdr3_length: 14
cdr3_nt: TGTGCCATCAGCACCGGGACCGGCTATCAGCCCCAGCATTTT
cdr3_aa: CAISTGTGYQPQHF

v_call: TRBV10-3
j_call: TRBJ2-7
clone_size: NA
d_call: TRBD1
cdr3_length: 14
cdr3_nt: TGTGCCATCAGTGAGTCGGGACAGGCCCCCGAGCAGTACTTC
cdr3_aa: CAISESGQAPEQYF

v_call: TRBV2
j_call: TRBJ1-2
clone_size: NA
d_call: TRBD1
cdr3_length: 12
cdr3_nt: TGTGCCACGACAGGACAGGGAAGTGGCTACACCTTC
cdr3_aa: CATTGQGSGYTF

v_call: TRBV28
j_call: TRBJ1-5
clone_size: NA
d_call: NA
cdr3_length: 15
cdr3_nt: TGTGCCAGCAGTTTGGGGGGGGTACTAACTCAGCCCCAGCATTTT
cdr3_aa: CASSLGGVLTQPQHF

v_call: TRBV20-1
j_call: TRBJ1-3
clone_size: many
d_call: NA
cdr3_length: 15
cdr3_nt: TGCAGTGCTAGAGATTGGGGCCGCCGAGGAAACACCATATATTTT
cdr3_aa: CSARDWGRRGNTIYF

v_call: TRBV15
j_call: TRBJ2-7
clone_size: many
d_call: TRBD1
cdr3_length: 16
cdr3_nt: TGTGCCACCAGCCGCAACTCCGGGACAGGCTCCTACGAGCAGTACTTC
cdr3_aa: CATSRNSGTGSYEQYF

v_call: TRBV11-2
j_call: TRBJ1-1
clone_size: many
d_call: NA
cdr3_length: 13
cdr3_nt: TGTGCCAGCAGCTTTCTACGGGACACTGAAGCTTTCTTT
cdr3_aa: CASSFLRDTEAFF

v_call: TRBV2
j_call: TRBJ1-2
clone_size: medium-sized
d_call: NA
cdr3_length: 13
cdr3_nt: TGTGCCAGCAGTGACGCACAGGTCTATGGCTACACCTTC
cdr3_aa: CASSDAQVYGYTF

v_call: TRBV11-3
j_call: TRBJ1-1
clone_size: few
d_call: NA
cdr3_length: 12
cdr3_nt: TGTGCCAGCACCGTAGGGTCCACTGAAGCTTTCTTT
cdr3_aa: CASTVGSTEAFF

v_call: TRBV2
j_call: TRBJ1-5
clone_size: few
d_call: NA
cdr3_length: 13
cdr3_nt: TGTGCCAGCAGTGAAACTAGCAATCAGCCCCAGCATTTT
cdr3_aa: CASSETSNQPQHF

v_call: TRBV28
j_call: TRBJ1-4
clone_size: NA
d_call: NA
cdr3_length: 13
cdr3_nt: TGTGCCAGCAGTGTTTGGGGTTGCGAAAAACTGTTTTTT
cdr3_aa: CASSVWGCEKLFF

v_call: TRBV7-8
j_call: TRBJ2-7
clone_size: many
d_call: NA
cdr3_length: 12
cdr3_nt: TGTGCCAGCAGCTTGAGGGGGTTCGAGCAGTACTTC
cdr3_aa: CASSLRGFEQYF

v_call: TRBV7-2
j_call: TRBJ2-3
clone_size: many
d_call: TRBD1
cdr3_length: 14
cdr3_nt: TGTGCCAGCAGCTCAAGGACAGGATCAGATACGCAGTATTTT
cdr3_aa: CASSSRTGSDTQYF

v_call: TRBV15
j_call: TRBJ2-5
clone_size: many
d_call: NA
cdr3_length: 12
cdr3_nt: TGTGCCACCAGCGGGCCGGGCGGGACCCAGTACTTC
cdr3_aa: CATSGPGGTQYF